This TCR beta chain was recovered during a study of T cell responses to AZD1222 COVID-19 vaccine. The repertoire was sequenced with immunoSEQ multiplex PCR; TCRdb's copy has only in-frame clones and lacks some. The sample includes 130,000 or so clones, 85% to 95% of them seen just once. General study results and limits: Donors in the cohort were predominantly white British and more often female, and clonal diversity was possibly underestimated. Baseline serostatus was positive in only six AZD1222 recipients. All repertoire sampling was performed exclusively after the peak T cell response.

This clone appeared a single time. Its target is unknown. The V and J ends lost 0 bases and 7 bases, in that order; junction bases with no gene match: 21. The V gene's germline CDR1 is MNHEY and CDR2 SMNVEV (reference sequence). The CDR3 runs 21 residues. The sequence was collected from an adult in good health. The sample was peripheral blood, taken on day 0 of MenACWY control vaccination. J is TRBJ2-1 and V is TRBV27, with TRBD2 matching 10 bases. CDR3 region: CASSLSGSLTSSSGSRNEQFF. The CDR3 nucleotides are TGTGCCAGCAGTTTATCGGGCAGTCTAACCTCTTCTAGCGGGAGTAGAAATGAGCAGTTCTTC.